This T cell receptor (beta chain) was captured in a study of tissue T cells after allogeneic stem cell transplantation. Sequencing of TCRbeta CDR3 at survey depth gave sequences and template counts. Using immunoSEQ multiplex PCR, the repertoire was profiled, and TCRdb retains in-frame clones only, with some absent. Found here are thousands of clones, 47% of them singletons; the top ten hold 24%. Study findings and constraints: This small cohort was clinically heterogeneous, and sampling depth was a limitation. Within patients, tissue anatomy strongly shaped TCR repertoire composition.

Time point here: mouse harvest day 14 after allogeneic transplant. Tail vein injection delivered 10^7 T-cell-depleted bone marrow cells and 10^6 splenic CD5+ T cells. B6 (H2b) cells into BALB/c (H2d) mice; tissues taken at day 7 or 14. This clone counts as medium-sized. As yet, its antigen is unknown. Gene names are the mouse ones. Material for sequencing was gut tissue. The clonotype originates from a female BALB/c mouse given C57BL/6 T cells with graft-versus-host disease after an allogeneic hematopoietic cell transplant.

CDR3 in amino acids: CASSLNSDSDYTF. The covered CDR3 bases are TGTGCCAGCAGTCTGAACAGTGACTCCGACTACACC. The V call is TRBV26, the J call TRBJ1-2; D remains unclear. Read sequence stops 1 residue before the CDR3 end, and the germline J gene provides the missing end. This CDR3 is built from 13 residues. Trimming pared 2 bases from V and 3 bases from J, leaving 7 bases between. Germline V gene lookup returns CDR1 KGHPV and CDR2 FQNQEV (reference sequence). Combining the CDR3 with reference TRBV26 and TRBJ1-2 gives the whole variable domain NSKVIQTPRYLVKGQGQKAKMRCIPEKGHPVVFWYQQNKNNEFKFLINFQNQEVLQQIDMTEKRFSAECPSNSPCSLEIQSSEAGDSALYLCASSLNSDSDYTFGSGTRLLVI.